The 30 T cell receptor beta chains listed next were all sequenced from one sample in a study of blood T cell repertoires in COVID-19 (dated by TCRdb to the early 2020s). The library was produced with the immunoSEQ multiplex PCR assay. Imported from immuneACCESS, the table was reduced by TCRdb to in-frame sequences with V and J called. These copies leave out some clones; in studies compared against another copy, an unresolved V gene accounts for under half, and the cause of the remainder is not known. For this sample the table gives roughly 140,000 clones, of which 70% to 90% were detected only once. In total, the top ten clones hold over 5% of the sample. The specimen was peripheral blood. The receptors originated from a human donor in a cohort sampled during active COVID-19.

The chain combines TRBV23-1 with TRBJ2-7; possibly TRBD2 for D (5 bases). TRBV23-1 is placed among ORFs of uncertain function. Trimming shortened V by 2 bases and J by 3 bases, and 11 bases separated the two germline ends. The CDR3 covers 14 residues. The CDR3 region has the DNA TGCGCCAGCAGTCAAAACAGTGGACTCTACGAGCAGTACTTC. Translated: CASSQNSGLYEQYF.

CDR3 loop: CASSLLSPGTRNTEAFF. The CDR3 bases are TGTGCCAGCAGTTTATTATCCCCGGGGACTCGGAACACTGAAGCTTTCTTT. This chain connects TRBV28 to TRBJ1-1, with TRBD1 as a possible D gene (5 bases). The CDR3 runs to 17 residues. Germline V gene sequence: CDR1 MDHEN, CDR2 SYDVKM. V lost 1 base and J 1 base, leaving 16 bases between the germline ends.

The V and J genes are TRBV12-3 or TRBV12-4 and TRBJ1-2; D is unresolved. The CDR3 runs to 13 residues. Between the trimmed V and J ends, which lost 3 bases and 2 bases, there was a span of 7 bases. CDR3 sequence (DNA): TGTGCCAGCAGTTTTGGCAGGAACTATGGCTACACCTTC. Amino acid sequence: CASSFGRNYGYTF.

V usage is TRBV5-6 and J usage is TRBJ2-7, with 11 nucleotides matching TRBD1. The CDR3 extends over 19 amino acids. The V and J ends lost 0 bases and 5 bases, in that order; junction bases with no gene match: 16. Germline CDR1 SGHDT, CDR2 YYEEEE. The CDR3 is CASSLGVPDRGLVSHEQYF. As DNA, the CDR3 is TGTGCCAGCAGCTTGGGAGTTCCGGACAGGGGGCTCGTGTCCCACGAGCAGTACTTC.

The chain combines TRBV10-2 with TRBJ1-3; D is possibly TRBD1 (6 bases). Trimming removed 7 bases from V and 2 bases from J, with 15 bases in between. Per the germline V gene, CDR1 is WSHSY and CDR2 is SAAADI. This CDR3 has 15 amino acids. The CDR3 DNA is TGCGCCAGCACTTTAACCGGGACAACTGGAAACACCATATATTTT. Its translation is CASTLTGTTGNTIYF.

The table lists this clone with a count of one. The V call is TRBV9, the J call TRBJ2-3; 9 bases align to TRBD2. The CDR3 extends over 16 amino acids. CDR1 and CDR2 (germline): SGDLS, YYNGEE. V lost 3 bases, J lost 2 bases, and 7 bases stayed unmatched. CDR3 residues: CASSGGSGGNTDTQYF. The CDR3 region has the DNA TGTGCCAGCAGCGGAGGAAGCGGGGGGAACACAGATACGCAGTATTTT.

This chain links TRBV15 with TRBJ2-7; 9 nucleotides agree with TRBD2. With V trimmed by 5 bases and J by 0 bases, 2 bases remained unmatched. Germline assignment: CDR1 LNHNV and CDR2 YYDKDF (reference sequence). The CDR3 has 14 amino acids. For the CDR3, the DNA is TGTGCCACCAGCGGCGGGGGGGCCTCCTACGAGCAGTACTTC. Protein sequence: CATSGGGASYEQYF. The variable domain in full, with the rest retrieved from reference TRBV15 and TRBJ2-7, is DAMVIQNPRYQVTQFGKPVTLSCSQTLNHNVMYWYQQKSSQAPKLLFHYYDKDFNNEADTPDNFQSRRPNTSFCFLDIRSPGLGDTAMYLCATSGGGASYEQYFGPGTRLTVT.

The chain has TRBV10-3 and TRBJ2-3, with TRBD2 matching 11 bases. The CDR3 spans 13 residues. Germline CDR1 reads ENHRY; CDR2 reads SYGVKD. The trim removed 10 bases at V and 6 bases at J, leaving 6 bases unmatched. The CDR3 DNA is TGTGCCACGGGACTAGCGGAGGGGGATACGCAGTATTTT. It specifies CATGLAEGDTQYF.

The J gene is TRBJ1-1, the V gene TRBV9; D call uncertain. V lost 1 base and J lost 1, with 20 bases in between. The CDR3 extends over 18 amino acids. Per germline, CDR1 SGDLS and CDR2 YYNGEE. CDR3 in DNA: TGTGCCAGCAGCGTATGTCGGCAAGCTCCCCGGAGGAACACTGAAGCTTTCTTT. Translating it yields CASSVCRQAPRRNTEAFF.

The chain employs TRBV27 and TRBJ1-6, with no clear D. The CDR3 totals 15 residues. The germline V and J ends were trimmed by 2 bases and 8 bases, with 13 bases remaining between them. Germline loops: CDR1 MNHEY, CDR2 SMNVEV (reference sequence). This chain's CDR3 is CASSLGGNVDSPLHF. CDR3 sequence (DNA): TGTGCCAGCAGTTTAGGCGGGAACGTGGATTCACCCCTCCACTTT.

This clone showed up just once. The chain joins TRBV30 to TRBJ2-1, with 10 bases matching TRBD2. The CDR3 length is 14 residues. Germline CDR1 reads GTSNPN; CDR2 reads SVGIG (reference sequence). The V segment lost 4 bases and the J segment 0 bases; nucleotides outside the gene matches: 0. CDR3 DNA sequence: TGTGCCTGGACTAGCGGGAGCTCCTACAATGAGCAGTTCTTC. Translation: CAWTSGSSYNEQFF.

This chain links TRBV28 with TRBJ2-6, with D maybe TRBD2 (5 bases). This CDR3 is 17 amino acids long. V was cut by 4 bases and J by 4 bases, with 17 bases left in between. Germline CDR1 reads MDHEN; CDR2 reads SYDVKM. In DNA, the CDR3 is TGTGCCAGCAGTTCCCCTACTAGGTCGGGCGGGGCCAACGTCCTGACTTTC. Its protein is CASSSPTRSGGANVLTF.

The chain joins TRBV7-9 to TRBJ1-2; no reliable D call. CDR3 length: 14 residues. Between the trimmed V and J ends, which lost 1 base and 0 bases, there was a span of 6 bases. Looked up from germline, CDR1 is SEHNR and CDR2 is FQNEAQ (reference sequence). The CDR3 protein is CASSLVRANYGYTF. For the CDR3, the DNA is TGTGCCAGCAGCTTAGTCCGTGCTAACTATGGCTACACCTTC.

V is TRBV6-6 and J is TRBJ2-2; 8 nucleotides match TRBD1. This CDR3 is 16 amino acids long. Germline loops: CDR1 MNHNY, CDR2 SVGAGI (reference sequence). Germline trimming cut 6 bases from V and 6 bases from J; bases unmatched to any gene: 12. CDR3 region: CASSSRGQGWAGELFF. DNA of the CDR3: TGTGCCAGCAGCTCTCGAGGACAGGGTTGGGCCGGGGAGCTGTTTTTT.

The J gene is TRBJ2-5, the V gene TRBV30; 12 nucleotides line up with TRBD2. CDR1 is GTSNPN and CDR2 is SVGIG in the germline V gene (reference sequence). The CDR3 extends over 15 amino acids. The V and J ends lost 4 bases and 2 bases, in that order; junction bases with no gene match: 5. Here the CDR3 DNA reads TGTGCCTGGACTAGCGGGGGGGCGGGACAAGAGACCCAGTACTTC. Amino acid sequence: CAWTSGGAGQETQYF.

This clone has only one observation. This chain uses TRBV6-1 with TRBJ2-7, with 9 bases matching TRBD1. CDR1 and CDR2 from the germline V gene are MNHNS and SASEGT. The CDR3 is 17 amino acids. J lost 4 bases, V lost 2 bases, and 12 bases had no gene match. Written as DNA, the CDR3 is TGTGCCAGCAGTGAACCCGGGACAGGGAAGAGTTTGTACGAGCAGTACTTC. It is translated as CASSEPGTGKSLYEQYF.

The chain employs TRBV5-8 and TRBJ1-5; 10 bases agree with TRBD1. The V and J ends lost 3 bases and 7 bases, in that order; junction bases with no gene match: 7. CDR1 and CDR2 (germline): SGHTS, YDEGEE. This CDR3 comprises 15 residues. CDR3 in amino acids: CASSSGTGERQPQHF. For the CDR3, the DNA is TGTGCCAGCAGCTCCGGGACAGGGGAGCGGCAGCCCCAGCATTTT.

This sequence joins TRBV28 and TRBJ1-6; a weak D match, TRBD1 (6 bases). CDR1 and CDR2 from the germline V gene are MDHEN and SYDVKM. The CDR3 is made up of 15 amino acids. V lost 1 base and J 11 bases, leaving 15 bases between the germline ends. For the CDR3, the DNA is TGTGCCAGCAGTTTATTGGCAGGGGCAGTTACACCCCTCCACTTT. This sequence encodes CASSLLAGAVTPLHF.

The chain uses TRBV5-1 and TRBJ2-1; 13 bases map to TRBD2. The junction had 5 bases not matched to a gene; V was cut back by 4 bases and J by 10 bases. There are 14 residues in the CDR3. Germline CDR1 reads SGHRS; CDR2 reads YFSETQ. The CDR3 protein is CASSPGLAGREQFF. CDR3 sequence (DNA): TGCGCCAGCAGCCCGGGACTAGCGGGAAGGGAGCAGTTCTTC. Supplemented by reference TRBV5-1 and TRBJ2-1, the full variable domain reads KAGVTQTPRYLIKTRGQQVTLSCSPISGHRSVSWYQQTPGQGLQFLFEYFSETQRNKGNFPGRFSGRQFSNSRSEMNVSTLELGDSALYLCASSPGLAGREQFFGPGTRLTVL.

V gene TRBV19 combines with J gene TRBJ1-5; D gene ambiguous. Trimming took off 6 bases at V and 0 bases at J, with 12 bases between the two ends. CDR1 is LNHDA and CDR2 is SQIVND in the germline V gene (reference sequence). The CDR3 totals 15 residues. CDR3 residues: CASSEQSYSNQPQHF. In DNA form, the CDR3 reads TGTGCCAGTAGCGAACAGAGCTATAGCAATCAGCCCCAGCATTTT. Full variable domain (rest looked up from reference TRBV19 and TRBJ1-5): DGGITQSPKYLFRKEGQNVTLSCEQNLNHDAMYWYRQDPGQGLRLIYYSQIVNDFQKGDIAEGYSVSREKKESFPLTVTSAQKNPTAFYLCASSEQSYSNQPQHFGDGTRLSIL.

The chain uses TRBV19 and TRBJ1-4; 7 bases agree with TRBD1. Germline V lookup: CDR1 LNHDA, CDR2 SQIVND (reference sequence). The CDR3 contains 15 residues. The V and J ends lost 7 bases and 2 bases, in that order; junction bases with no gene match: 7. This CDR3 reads CASIRGTATNEKLFF. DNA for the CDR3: TGTGCCAGTATCAGAGGGACAGCCACTAATGAAAAACTGTTTTTT.

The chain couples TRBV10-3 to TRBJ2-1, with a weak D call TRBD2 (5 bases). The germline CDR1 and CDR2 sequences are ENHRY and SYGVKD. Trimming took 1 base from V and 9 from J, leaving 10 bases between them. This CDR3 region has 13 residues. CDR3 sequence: CAISEWSSPEQFF. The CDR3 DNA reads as TGTGCCATCAGTGAGTGGTCTAGCCCTGAGCAGTTCTTC.

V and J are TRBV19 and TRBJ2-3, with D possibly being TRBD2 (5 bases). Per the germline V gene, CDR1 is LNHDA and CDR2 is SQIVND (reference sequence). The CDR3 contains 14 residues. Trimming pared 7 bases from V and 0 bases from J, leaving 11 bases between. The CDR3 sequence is CASTKGASTDTQYF. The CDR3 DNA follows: TGTGCCAGTACTAAGGGAGCTAGCACAGATACGCAGTATTTT.

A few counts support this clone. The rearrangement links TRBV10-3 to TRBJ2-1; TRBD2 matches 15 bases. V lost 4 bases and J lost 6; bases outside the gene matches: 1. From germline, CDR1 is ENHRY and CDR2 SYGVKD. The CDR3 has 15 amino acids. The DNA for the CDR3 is TGTGCCATCAGTGGGACTAGCGGGAGGGCCAATGAGCAGTTCTTC. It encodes CAISGTSGRANEQFF.

CDR3 sequence (DNA): TGTGCCAGCAGCTTACGCCCTGGCGGGTCCTCCTACAATGAGCAGTTCTTC. This translates into CASSLRPGGSSYNEQFF. The gene calls are TRBV9 and TRBJ2-1, with a possible D match to TRBD2 (5 bases). The length of the CDR3 is 17 residues. V lost 4 bases, J lost 0 bases, and 17 bases lay in between. CDR1 is SGDLS, CDR2 YYNGEE, per germline.

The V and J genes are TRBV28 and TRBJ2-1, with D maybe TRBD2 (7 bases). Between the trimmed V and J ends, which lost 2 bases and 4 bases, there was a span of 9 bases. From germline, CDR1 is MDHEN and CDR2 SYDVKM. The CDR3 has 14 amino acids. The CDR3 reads CASSLAGAYNEQFF. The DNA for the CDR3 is TGTGCCAGCAGTTTAGCGGGGGCATACAATGAGCAGTTCTTC.

CDR3 sequence: CASSLPAAGELFF. The CDR3 nucleotides are TGTGCCAGCAGCCTCCCCGCGGCCGGGGAGCTGTTTTTT. The chain links TRBV5-4 to TRBJ2-2; D gene ambiguous. Germline V lookup: CDR1 SGHNT, CDR2 YYREEE (reference sequence). V lost 4 bases and J 6 bases, leaving 10 bases between the germline ends. The CDR3 is 13 amino acids.

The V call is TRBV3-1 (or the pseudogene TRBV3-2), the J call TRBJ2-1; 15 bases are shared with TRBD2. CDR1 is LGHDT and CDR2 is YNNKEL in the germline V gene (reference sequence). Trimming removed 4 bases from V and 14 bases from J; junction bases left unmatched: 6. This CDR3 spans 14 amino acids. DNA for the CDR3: TGTGCCAGCAGCCCCAGGACTAGCGGGGGGGGAAAGTTCTTC. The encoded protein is CASSPRTSGGGKFF.

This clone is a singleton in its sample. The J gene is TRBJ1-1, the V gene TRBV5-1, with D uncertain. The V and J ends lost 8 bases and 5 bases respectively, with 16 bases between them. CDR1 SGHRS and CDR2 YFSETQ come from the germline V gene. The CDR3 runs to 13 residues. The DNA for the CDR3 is TGCGCCAGTAGCCTGGGGAGAGGGACTGAAGCTTTCTTT. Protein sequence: CASSLGRGTEAFF.

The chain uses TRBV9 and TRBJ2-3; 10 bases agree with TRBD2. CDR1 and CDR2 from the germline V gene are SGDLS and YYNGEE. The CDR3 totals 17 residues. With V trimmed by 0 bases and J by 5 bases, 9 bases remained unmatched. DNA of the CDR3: TGTGCCAGCAGCGTAGATCGAGCGGGAGGGCCGATAGATACGCAGTATTTT. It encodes CASSVDRAGGPIDTQYF.